A selection of T cell receptor beta chains follows, all from one sample in a study of blood T cells in healthy people across ages. TCRdb processed the 5' RACE reads anew with MiXCR; each CDR3 protein has one entry. The sample holds 700,000 to 850,000 distinct CDR3 sequences, about 55% seen once. The specimen sequenced was blood. These receptors were collected from an older man in good health. Each CDR3 is given without its conserved first and last residue. Each record gives: J gene, CDR3 length, V gene, CDR3 protein.

TRBJ2-5,14,TRBV2,ASSEPSGPSLGTQY
TRBJ2-5,14,TRBV10-3,AISESRTGRRETQY
TRBJ1-5,13,TRBV2,ASSGGQSSNQPQH
TRBJ2-2,13,TRBV21-1,ASSICRVPTGELF
TRBJ2-5,10,TRBV5-1,ASSLAGETQY
TRBJ1-6,13,TRBV20-1,SALGTGSYNSPLH
TRBJ2-7,11,TRBV3-1,ASSQSGYGEQY
TRBJ2-3,14,TRBV4-1,ASRTSWAGGTDTQY
TRBJ2-3,14,TRBV12-3/TRBV12-4,ASSGTGTGFYRYAY
TRBJ1-4,13,TRBV20-1,SASRDSGAGEKLF
TRBJ1-5,15,TRBV5-6,ASSLGFGANSNQPQH
TRBJ1-2,13,TRBV27,ASSFAGTGGYGYT
TRBJ2-1,13,TRBV9,ASSVALNSYNEQF
TRBJ2-3,14,TRBV29-1,SVGRRLAGARLEQY
.,12,TRBV5-1,ASSPQAGTYEQY
TRBJ1-1,11,TRBV5-1,ASSLLYWTEAF
TRBJ1-5,11,TRBV2,ASSGPSNQPQH